The subject of this entry is one T cell receptor (beta chain). The data belong to a study of blood T cell repertoires in COVID-19. Study-level information: The United States, Italy and Spain were the sources of the acute and convalescent COVID-19 samples. PBMCs, B-cell-depleted T cells, or T cells provided the cDNA or gDNA that made up the material.

As originally analysed: Amplification of reference gene primers was used by the study to estimate nucleated cell counts. Profiled with immunoSEQ multiplex PCR; TCRdb holds only in-frame clones, not every one. D and trimming were read from the DNA, whereas the V and J calls and clone size are those reported in that table. The data show nearly 300,000 clones, under 90% seen once. Germline lookup yields CDR1 MNHEY and CDR2 SVGAGI. CDR3 length: 14 amino acids. V was clipped by 6 bases and J by 4 bases, with 15 bases between them. Individuals in the exposed group had encountered a COVID-19 case within 2 weeks preceding study entry.

The rearrangement uses TRBV6-5 and TRBJ1-2; possible D gene TRBD1, 5 bases. The sample consisted of PBMCs or T cells enriched from blood (not recorded which). This sequence originates from a woman in her fifties or sixties who had been exposed to COVID-19. This chain's CDR3 is CASSPRVVSYGYTF. CDR3 in DNA: TGTGCCAGCAGCCCCAGGGTGGTTAGCTATGGCTACACCTTC.